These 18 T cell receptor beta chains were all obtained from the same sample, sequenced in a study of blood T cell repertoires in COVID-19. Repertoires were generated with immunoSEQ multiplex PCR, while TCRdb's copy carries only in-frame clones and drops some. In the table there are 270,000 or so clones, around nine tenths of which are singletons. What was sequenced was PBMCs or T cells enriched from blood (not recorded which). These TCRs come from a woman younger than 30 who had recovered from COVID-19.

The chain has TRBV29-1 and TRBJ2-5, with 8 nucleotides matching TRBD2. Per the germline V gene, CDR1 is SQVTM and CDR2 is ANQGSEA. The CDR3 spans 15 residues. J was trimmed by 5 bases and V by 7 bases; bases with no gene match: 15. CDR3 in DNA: TGCAGCGCGGCGGTTAGCGGGGCCGGTGGGGAGACCCAGTACTTC. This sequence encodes CSAAVSGAGGETQYF.

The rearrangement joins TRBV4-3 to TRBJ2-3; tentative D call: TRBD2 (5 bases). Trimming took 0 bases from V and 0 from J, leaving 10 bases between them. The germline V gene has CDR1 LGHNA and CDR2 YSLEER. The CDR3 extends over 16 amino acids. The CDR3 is CASSQDAASSTDTQYF. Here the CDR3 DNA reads TGCGCCAGCAGCCAAGATGCAGCTAGCAGCACAGATACGCAGTATTTT.

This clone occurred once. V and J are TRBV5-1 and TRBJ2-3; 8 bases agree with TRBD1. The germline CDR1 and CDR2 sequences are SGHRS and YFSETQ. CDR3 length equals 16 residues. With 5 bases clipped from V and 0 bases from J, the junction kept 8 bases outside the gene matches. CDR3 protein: CASRIRQGISTDTQYF. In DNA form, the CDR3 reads TGCGCCAGCAGGATACGACAGGGGATAAGCACAGATACGCAGTATTTT.

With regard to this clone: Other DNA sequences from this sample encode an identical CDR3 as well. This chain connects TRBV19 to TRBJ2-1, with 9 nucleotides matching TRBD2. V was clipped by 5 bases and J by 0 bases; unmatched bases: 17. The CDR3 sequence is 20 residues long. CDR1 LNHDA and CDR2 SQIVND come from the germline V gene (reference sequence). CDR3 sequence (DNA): TGTGCCAGTAGTGAATACCCATATCGGACTAGCGAGAGCTCCTACAATGAGCAGTTCTTC. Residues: CASSEYPYRTSESSYNEQFF.

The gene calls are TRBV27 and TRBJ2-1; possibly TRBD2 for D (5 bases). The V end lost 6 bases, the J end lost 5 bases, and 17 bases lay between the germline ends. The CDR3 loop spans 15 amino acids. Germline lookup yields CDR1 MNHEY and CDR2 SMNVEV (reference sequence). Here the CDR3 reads CASSPDDYPNNEQFF. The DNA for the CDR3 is TGTGCCAGCAGCCCAGACGACTACCCAAACAATGAGCAGTTCTTC.

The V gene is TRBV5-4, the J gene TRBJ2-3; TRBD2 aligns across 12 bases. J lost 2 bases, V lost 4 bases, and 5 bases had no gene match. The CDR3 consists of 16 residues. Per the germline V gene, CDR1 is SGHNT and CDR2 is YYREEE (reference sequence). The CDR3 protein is CASSQRTSGTTDTQYF. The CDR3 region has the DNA TGTGCCAGCAGCCAACGGACTAGCGGGACCACAGATACGCAGTATTTT. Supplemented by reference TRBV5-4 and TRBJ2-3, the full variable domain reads ETGVTQSPTHLIKTRGQQVTLRCSSQSGHNTVSWYQQALGQGPQFIFQYYREEENGRGNFPPRFSGLQFPNYSSELNVNALELDDSALYLCASSQRTSGTTDTQYFGPGTRLTVL.

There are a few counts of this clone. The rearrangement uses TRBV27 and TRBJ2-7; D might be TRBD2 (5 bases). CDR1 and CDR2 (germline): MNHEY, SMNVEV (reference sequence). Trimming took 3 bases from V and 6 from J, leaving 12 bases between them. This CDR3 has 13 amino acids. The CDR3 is CASSLGAGFEQYF. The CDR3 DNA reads TGTGCCAGCAGTTTGGGTGCGGGTTTCGAGCAGTACTTC.

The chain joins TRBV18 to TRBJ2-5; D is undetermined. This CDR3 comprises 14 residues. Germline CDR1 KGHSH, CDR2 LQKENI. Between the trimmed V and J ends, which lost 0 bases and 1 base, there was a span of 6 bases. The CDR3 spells CASSPPSGQETQYF. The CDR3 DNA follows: TGTGCCAGCTCACCACCATCCGGCCAAGAGACCCAGTACTTC.

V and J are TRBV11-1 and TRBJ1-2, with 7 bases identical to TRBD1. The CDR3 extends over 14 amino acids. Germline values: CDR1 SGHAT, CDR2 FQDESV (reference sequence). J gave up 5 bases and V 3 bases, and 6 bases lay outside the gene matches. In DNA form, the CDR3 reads TGTGCCAGCAGCTTTCTCGGGACAGCTTATGGCTACACCTTC. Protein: CASSFLGTAYGYTF. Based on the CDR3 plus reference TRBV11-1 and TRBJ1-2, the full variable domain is EAEVAQSPRYKITEKSQAVAFWCDPISGHATLYWYRQILGQGPELLVQFQDESVVDDSQLPKDRFSAERLKGVDSTLKIQPAELGDSAMYLCASSFLGTAYGYTFGSGTRLTVV.

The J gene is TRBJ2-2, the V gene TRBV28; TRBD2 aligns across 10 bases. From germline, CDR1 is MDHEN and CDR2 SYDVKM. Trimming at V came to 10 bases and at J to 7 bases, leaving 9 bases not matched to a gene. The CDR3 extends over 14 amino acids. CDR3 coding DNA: TGTGCCACGCCCGGGACTAGCGAGGGCGGGGAGCTGTTTTTT. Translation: CATPGTSEGGELFF.

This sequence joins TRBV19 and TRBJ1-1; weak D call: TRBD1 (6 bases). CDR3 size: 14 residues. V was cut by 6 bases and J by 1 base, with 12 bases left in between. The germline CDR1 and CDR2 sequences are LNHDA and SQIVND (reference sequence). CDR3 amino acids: CASSTGQPNTEAFF. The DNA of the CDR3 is TGTGCCAGTAGCACCGGACAGCCGAACACTGAAGCTTTCTTT. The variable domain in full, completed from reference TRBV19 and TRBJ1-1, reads DGGITQSPKYLFRKEGQNVTLSCEQNLNHDAMYWYRQDPGQGLRLIYYSQIVNDFQKGDIAEGYSVSREKKESFPLTVTSAQKNPTAFYLCASSTGQPNTEAFFGQGTRLTVV.

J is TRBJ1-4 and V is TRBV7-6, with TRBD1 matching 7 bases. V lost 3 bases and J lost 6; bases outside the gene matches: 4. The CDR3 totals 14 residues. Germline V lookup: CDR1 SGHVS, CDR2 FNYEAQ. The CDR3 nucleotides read TGTGCCAGCAGCTTCGGACAGGCGGATGAAAAACTGTTTTTT. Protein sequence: CASSFGQADEKLFF.

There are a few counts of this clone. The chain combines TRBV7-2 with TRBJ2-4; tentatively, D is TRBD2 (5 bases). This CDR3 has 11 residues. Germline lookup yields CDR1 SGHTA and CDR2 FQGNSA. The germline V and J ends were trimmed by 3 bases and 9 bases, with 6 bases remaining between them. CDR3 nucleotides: TGTGCCAGCAGCTTTCGGGGCATTCAGTACTTC. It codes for CASSFRGIQYF.

CDR3 loop: CASSLAVRTLDTDTQYF. The CDR3 DNA follows: TGTGCCAGCAGCTTAGCGGTTAGGACTCTCGACACAGATACGCAGTATTTT. This chain uses TRBV7-2 with TRBJ2-3, with D perhaps TRBD2 (5 bases). From germline, CDR1 is SGHTA and CDR2 FQGNSA. The CDR3 is 17 residues long. V shed 0 bases and J shed 2 bases, with 15 bases lying between them.

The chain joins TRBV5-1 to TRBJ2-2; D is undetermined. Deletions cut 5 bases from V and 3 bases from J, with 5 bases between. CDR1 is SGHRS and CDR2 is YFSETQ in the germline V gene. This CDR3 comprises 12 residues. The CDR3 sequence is CASRSDTGELFF. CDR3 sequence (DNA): TGCGCCAGCAGGTCTGACACCGGGGAGCTGTTTTTT.

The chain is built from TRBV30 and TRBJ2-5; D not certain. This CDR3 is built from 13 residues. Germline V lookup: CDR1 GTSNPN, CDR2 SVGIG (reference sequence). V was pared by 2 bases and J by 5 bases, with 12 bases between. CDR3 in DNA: TGTGCCTGGAGTACAGAACGATTGGAGACCCAGTACTTC. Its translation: CAWSTERLETQYF. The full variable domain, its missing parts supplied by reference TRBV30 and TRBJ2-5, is SQTIHQWPATLVQPVGSPLSLECTVEGTSNPNLYWYRQAAGRGLQLLFYSVGIGQISSEVPQNLSASRPQDRQFILSSKKLLLSDSGFYLCAWSTERLETQYFGPGTRLLVL.

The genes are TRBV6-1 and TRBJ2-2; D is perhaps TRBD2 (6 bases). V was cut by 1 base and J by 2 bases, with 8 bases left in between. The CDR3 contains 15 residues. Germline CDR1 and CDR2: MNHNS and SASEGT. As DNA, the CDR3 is TGTGCCAGCAGTGAAGTGCGGGAAAACACCGGGGAGCTGTTTTTT. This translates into CASSEVRENTGELFF.

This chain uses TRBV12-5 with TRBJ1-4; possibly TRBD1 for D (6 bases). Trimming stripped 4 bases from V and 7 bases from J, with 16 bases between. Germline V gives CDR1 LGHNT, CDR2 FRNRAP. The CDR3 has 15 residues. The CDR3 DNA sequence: TGTGCTAGTGGTTCCCCCGGCCAGGGGCGTGAAAAACTGTTTTTT. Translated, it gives CASGSPGQGREKLFF.